This T cell receptor beta chain was found in a study of blood T cell repertoires in COVID-19. At the level of the study: Sample material is recorded as cDNA or gDNA derived from T cells, B-cell-depleted T cells, or PBMCs.

Clones were read by immunoSEQ multiplex PCR, and TCRdb kept only the in-frame ones, dropping some. The table has some 87,000 clones, approximately 90% seen once. This TCR was sampled from a human donor with COVID-19, enrolled during active disease. The donor label of this sample is uncertain. Sample: peripheral blood.

CDR3 sequence reads: CASSPWLSGNTIYF. CDR3 nucleotides: TGTGCCAGCAGCCCGTGGCTCTCTGGAAACACCATATATTTT. This chain links TRBV7-2 with TRBJ1-3; no firm D call. Trimming left V 5 bases short and J 0 bases short, with 8 bases between. Germline V gene data show CDR1 as SGHTA and CDR2 as FQGNSA. CDR3 length: 14 amino acids.